The rows below give T cell receptor beta chains drawn from one sample of a study of CD8 T cells in Susac syndrome. TCRdb independently ran MiXCR on the immunoSEQ multiplex PCR reads; one entry per CDR3 protein. The sample shows around 80,000 distinct CDR3 sequences, around 93% of them seen only once. The source material was CD8+ T cells from PBMCs. These receptors were taken from a human donor with Susac syndrome. The CDR3 runs from the conserved cysteine through the conserved F or W. Fields, in order: V gene, CDR3 length, D gene, J gene, clone size, CDR3 protein, CDR3 DNA. The D gene is left open where the match is weak. Clone size is given for some rows only: seen once, a few or many times, or a class if the clone is expanded.

TRBV27	16	-	TRBJ1-1	-	CASSLTSYIRTGEAFF	TGTGCCAGCAGTTTAACCTCATATATAAGGACCGGGGAAGCTTTCTTT
TRBV6-2/TRBV6-3	15	-	TRBJ1-1	-	CATSKWGYVDTEAFF	TGTGCCACCTCTAAGTGGGGGTACGTGGACACTGAAGCTTTCTTT
TRBV6-6	16	TRBD2	TRBJ2-1	-	CASRSTTSGRGNEQFF	TGTGCCAGCAGGAGTACTACTAGCGGGAGAGGCAATGAGCAGTTCTTC
TRBV24-1	14	-	TRBJ2-2	-	CATRDRSNTGELFF	TGTGCCACCAGGGACAGATCGAACACCGGGGAGCTGTTTTTT
TRBV30	13	-	TRBJ1-3	-	CAWTEGAGNTIYF	TGTGCCTGGACGGAGGGGGCTGGAAACACCATATATTTT
TRBV5-6	16	TRBD1	TRBJ1-5	-	CASSLGGGRGNQPQHF	TGTGCCAGCAGCTTGGGAGGGGGCAGGGGCAATCAGCCCCAGCATTTT
TRBV27	15	TRBD1	TRBJ1-2	-	CASSLSQGGSRGYTF	TGTGCCAGCAGTTTAAGCCAGGGGGGGTCGCGGGGCTACACCTTC
TRBV19	13	-	TRBJ2-1	-	CASSITSYNEQFF	TGTGCCAGTAGTATTACATCCTACAATGAGCAGTTCTTC
TRBV30	15	TRBD2	TRBJ2-1	-	CAWSWWTSGDNEQFF	TGTGCCTGGAGTTGGTGGACTAGCGGAGACAATGAGCAGTTCTTC
TRBV7-2	16	-	TRBJ2-1	-	CASSLVRGSSYNEQFF	TGTGCCAGCAGCTTAGTACGGGGAAGCTCCTACAATGAGCAGTTCTTC
TRBV12-3/TRBV12-4	15	-	TRBJ1-5	-	CASRARGGGNQPQHF	TGTGCCAGCAGGGCGAGGGGAGGTGGCAATCAGCCCCAGCATTTT
TRBV6-4	16	TRBD2	TRBJ2-1	-	CASSGSSSGGNNEQFF	TGTGCCAGCAGTGGATCGTCTAGCGGGGGGAACAATGAGCAGTTCTTC
TRBV18	13	-	TRBJ1-2	-	CASSGIRGQGYTF	TGTGCCAGCTCGGGTATAAGGGGCCAAGGCTACACCTTC
TRBV2	15	-	TRBJ2-1	-	CASSVSRGGYNEQFF	TGTGCCAGCAGTGTATCCAGGGGGGGCTACAATGAGCAGTTCTTC
TRBV19	15	TRBD1	TRBJ2-2	-	CASSAPGQGTGELFF	TGTGCCAGTAGTGCTCCGGGACAGGGGACCGGGGAGCTGTTTTTT
TRBV30	13	-	TRBJ2-5	-	CAWSKRNQETQYF	TGTGCCTGGAGTAAGAGGAACCAAGAGACCCAGTACTTC
TRBV7-6	17	-	TRBJ2-1	-	CASSPGGGIPSYNEQFF	TGTGCCAGCAGCCCCGGGGGCGGGATCCCCTCCTACAATGAGCAGTTCTTC
TRBV19	13	-	TRBJ1-5	-	CASSIGRDQPQHF	TGTGCCAGTAGTATAGGTCGAGATCAGCCCCAGCATTTT
TRBV7-3	16	TRBD2	TRBJ2-1	once	CASSQAAGGTYNEQFF	TGTGCCAGCAGCCAAGCAGCGGGGGGCACCTACAATGAGCAGTTCTTC
TRBV18	15	-	TRBJ2-7	-	CASSPKATGPYEQYF	TGTGCCAGCTCGCCGAAAGCGACAGGACCCTACGAGCAGTACTTC
TRBV7-6	18	TRBD2	TRBJ2-2	-	CASSLMAYGRGDTGELFF	TGTGCCAGCAGCTTAATGGCCTATGGGCGGGGGGACACCGGGGAGCTGTTTTTT
TRBV6-2/TRBV6-3	18	-	TRBJ1-5	-	CASSYPSRTAFYNQPQHF	TGTGCCAGCAGTTACCCTTCCCGGACAGCGTTTTACAATCAGCCCCAGCATTTT
TRBV9	14	-	TRBJ1-1	-	CASSVRADNTEAFF	TGTGCCAGCAGCGTCCGGGCCGATAACACTGAAGCTTTCTTT
TRBV20-1	13	-	TRBJ2-7	-	CSANRETPYEQYF	TGCAGTGCTAATAGGGAGACTCCCTACGAGCAGTACTTC
TRBV20-1	12	-	TRBJ2-7	-	CSAGTNTYEQYF	TGCAGTGCCGGGACCAACACCTACGAGCAGTACTTC
TRBV10-3	15	-	TRBJ2-3	-	CAIGTRGDSTDTQYF	TGTGCCATCGGGACTCGAGGGGATAGCACAGATACGCAGTATTTT
TRBV7-6	14	TRBD2	TRBJ2-5	-	CASSQGLAEETQYF	TGTGCCAGCAGCCAGGGACTAGCGGAAGAGACCCAGTACTTC
TRBV5-6	15	-	TRBJ1-3	-	CASSLRLISGNTIYF	TGTGCCAGCAGCTTGCGACTAATCTCTGGAAACACCATATATTTT
TRBV18	12	-	TRBJ2-5	-	CASSPRLETQYF	TGTGCCAGCTCACCTCGGCTGGAGACCCAGTACTTC
TRBV5-1	14	-	TRBJ2-5	-	CASREGGIQETQYF	TGCGCCAGCCGGGAAGGGGGAATACAAGAGACCCAGTACTTC
TRBV12-3/TRBV12-4	14	-	TRBJ2-7	-	CASSGQTSSYEQYF	TGTGCCAGCAGTGGGCAGACCAGCTCCTACGAGCAGTACTTC
TRBV6-2/TRBV6-3	13	TRBD1	TRBJ2-7	-	CASAGGITYEQYF	TGTGCCAGCGCAGGGGGCATCACGTACGAGCAGTACTTC
TRBV7-2	14	TRBD1	TRBJ1-2	-	CASSLAGRGNGYTF	TGTGCCAGCAGCTTAGCTGGCAGGGGGAATGGCTACACCTTC
TRBV12-3/TRBV12-4	15	TRBD1	TRBJ1-1	-	CASSFGQGLNTEAFF	TGTGCCAGCAGTTTCGGACAGGGCTTAAACACTGAAGCTTTCTTT
TRBV18	16	-	TRBJ1-1	-	CASSPPNSAGNTEAFF	TGTGCCAGCTCACCACCCAATTCGGCCGGGAACACTGAAGCTTTCTTT
TRBV5-6	15	TRBD1	TRBJ2-1	-	CASSLAAGGYDEQFF	TGTGCCAGCAGCTTGGCGGCAGGGGGCTATGATGAGCAGTTCTTC
TRBV27	15	TRBD2	TRBJ2-2	-	CASSLAGGGVGELFF	TGTGCCAGCAGTTTGGCGGGAGGCGGCGTCGGGGAGCTGTTTTTT
TRBV5-1	16	-	TRBJ2-1	-	CASSLEGRISYNEQFF	TGCGCCAGCAGCTTGGAGGGGCGAATCTCCTACAATGAGCAGTTCTTC
TRBV28	14	-	TRBJ2-7	once	CASSWTDINYEQYF	TGTGCCAGCAGTTGGACAGATATCAACTACGAGCAGTACTTC
TRBV7-9	16	TRBD1	TRBJ2-3	-	CASSYPGQGAADTQYF	TGTGCCAGCAGCTACCCCGGACAGGGGGCTGCTGATACGCAGTATTTT
TRBV2	14	-	TRBJ2-3	-	CASSVEGGTDTQYF	TGTGCCAGCAGTGTGGAGGGGGGCACAGATACGCAGTATTTT